This TCR beta chain comes out of a study of T cell clones after liver transplantation. With 0 bases removed from V and 1 base from J, the gap between germline ends came to 7 bases. The CDR3 consists of 14 residues. Germline CDR1 is SGHRS and CDR2 is YFSETQ. The repertoire was sequenced with immunoSEQ multiplex PCR; TCRdb's copy has only in-frame clones and lacks some. Of about 51,000 clones in the sample, around 85% were seen once. This clonotype originated in a human patient who received a liver transplant. These T cells may partly come from the graft donor. This sample comprised CD8+ T cells from blood, obtained 12 months after liver transplant. V and J are TRBV5-1 and TRBJ1-1; no clear D. The CDR3 DNA reads TGCGCCAGCAGCTTGGAAGTAGGGAACACTGAAGCTTTCTTT. Its translation: CASSLEVGNTEAFF.